Listed below are T cell receptor beta chains from one sample, sequenced in a study of Ad26.COV2.S vaccination and SARS-CoV-2 variants. Sequencing was performed with immunoSEQ multiplex PCR; in TCRdb, only in-frame clones are kept and a portion is missing. This table has some 390,000 clones, about 89% appearing once. Material: peripheral blood, obtained in a trial of Ad26.COV2.S vaccine versus placebo. These receptors were collected from a person between 18 and 60 years old who received the Ad26.COV2.S COVID-19 vaccine or a placebo. Each CDR3 is given with its conserved first and last residue. The order of the fields is clone size, V gene, J gene, D gene, CDR3 protein, CDR3 DNA. A D gene is named only where the DNA matches it firmly. Size values are once, few and many counts, or a class for expanded clones, and some rows have none.

size: .; V: TRBV4-3; J: TRBJ1-2; D: .; CDR3: CASSHGSTLYGYTF; DNA: TGCGCCAGCAGCCACGGGTCAACACTGTATGGCTACACCTTC
size: once; V: TRBV11-3; J: TRBJ2-1; D: TRBD1; CDR3: CASSSDRVGNEQFF; DNA: TGTGCCAGCAGCTCGGACAGGGTGGGCAATGAGCAGTTCTTC
size: .; V: TRBV7-9; J: TRBJ1-4; D: .; CDR3: CASSLVQVNEKLFF; DNA: TGTGCCAGCAGCTTAGTACAGGTTAATGAAAAACTGTTTTTT
size: once; V: TRBV5-1; J: TRBJ2-7; D: .; CDR3: CASSLDNSYEQYF; DNA: TGCGCCAGCAGCTTGGACAATTCCTACGAGCAGTACTTC
size: .; V: TRBV11-2; J: TRBJ2-5; D: .; CDR3: CASTQGSRGYQETQYF; DNA: TGTGCCAGCACCCAGGGGAGCAGGGGATACCAAGAGACCCAGTACTTC
size: .; V: TRBV11-2; J: TRBJ1-1; D: .; CDR3: CASSLAGRTEAFF; DNA: TGTGCCAGCAGCCTGGCAGGACGCACTGAAGCTTTCTTT
size: once; V: TRBV9; J: TRBJ1-4; D: .; CDR3: CASSVHPGAEEDEKLFF; DNA: TGTGCCAGCAGCGTTCACCCCGGGGCTGAGGAGGATGAAAAACTGTTTTTT
size: .; V: TRBV28; J: TRBJ1-1; D: .; CDR3: CASTNPAEAFF; DNA: TGTGCCAGTACAAACCCCGCTGAAGCTTTCTTT
size: .; V: TRBV28; J: TRBJ2-7; D: TRBD2; CDR3: CASSPRLALNDDEQYF; DNA: TGTGCCAGCAGCCCGCGACTAGCTCTAAACGACGACGAGCAGTACTTC
size: .; V: TRBV30; J: TRBJ1-3; D: .; CDR3: CAWSSVSGNTIYF; DNA: TGTGCCTGGAGTTCGGTCTCTGGAAACACCATATATTTT
size: .; V: TRBV5-5; J: TRBJ2-5; D: TRBD2; CDR3: CASSFVSGIGETQYF; DNA: TGTGCCAGCAGCTTCGTTAGCGGGATTGGAGAGACCCAGTACTTC
size: .; V: TRBV5-6; J: TRBJ1-2; D: .; CDR3: CASSLSGTYGYTF; DNA: TGTGCCAGCAGCTTGTCCGGAACCTATGGCTACACCTTC
size: .; V: TRBV5-1; J: TRBJ1-1; D: .; CDR3: CASSLLGRTEAFF; DNA: TGCGCCAGCAGCTTGCTGGGGAGGACTGAAGCTTTCTTT
size: .; V: TRBV30; J: TRBJ1-6; D: .; CDR3: CAWSGNSPLHF; DNA: TGTGCCTGGAGTGGAAATTCACCCCTCCACTTT
size: .; V: TRBV5-1; J: TRBJ2-5; D: TRBD2; CDR3: CASSALSSGQETQYF; DNA: TGCGCCAGCAGCGCCCTGTCTAGCGGGCAAGAGACCCAGTACTTC
size: .; V: TRBV6-5; J: TRBJ1-1; D: TRBD1; CDR3: CASTLQGATEAFF; DNA: TGTGCCAGCACCCTACAGGGGGCCACTGAAGCTTTCTTT
size: .; V: TRBV25-1; J: TRBJ2-7; D: TRBD1; CDR3: CASSKTGLYEQYF; DNA: TGTGCCAGCAGTAAGACAGGGTTGTACGAGCAGTACTTC
size: .; V: TRBV7-6; J: TRBJ2-1; D: TRBD2; CDR3: CASSLGGLAGAYEQFF; DNA: TGTGCCAGCAGCTTAGGGGGACTAGCGGGAGCCTATGAGCAGTTCTTC